What follows describes a single T cell receptor (beta chain). Germline trimming cut 5 bases from V and 8 bases from J; bases unmatched to any gene: 9. Germline V gene sequence: CDR1 SGHVS, CDR2 FQNEAQ. The CDR3 is 15 amino acids. The sample comes from a study of blood T cell repertoires in COVID-19. Looking at the study overall: COVID-19 samples, acute and convalescent, were from the United States, Italy and Spain.

In the original analysis: Nucleated cell counts were estimated from reference gene primer amplification. The protocol was immunoSEQ multiplex PCR, while the TCRdb copy is restricted to in-frame clones and leaves out a portion. That table furnishes V, J and clone size, whereas the DNA furnished D and trimming. The sample lists about 350,000 clones; roughly 89% were seen once. The chain employs TRBV7-8 and TRBJ2-1; 10 nucleotides agree with TRBD2. This TCR came from a woman between 55 and 75 years old with COVID-19, enrolled during active disease. The specimen sequenced was peripheral blood. The CDR3 is CASSEKRGGPYEQFF. The CDR3 DNA reads TGTGCCAGCAGCGAAAAGCGGGGGGGCCCCTATGAGCAGTTCTTC. Together with reference TRBV7-8 and TRBJ2-1, the CDR3 gives the full variable domain: GAGVSQSPRYKVAKRGQDVALRCDPISGHVSLFWYQQALGQGPEFLTYFQNEAQLDKSGLPSDRFFAERPEGSVSTLKIQRTQQEDSAVYLCASSEKRGGPYEQFFGPGTRLTVL.